This section outlines one T cell receptor (beta chain) sequence together with its context. Its binding antigen is unknown. Base qualities are not recorded, but no much larger clone differs from it by a single base. CDR3 length: 14 amino acids, cysteine to phenylalanine. CDR3 DNA only is kept here, 42 bases in frame from base 1. The V end gives up 3 bases and the J end 5 bases, leaving 7 bases in the junction not matched to a gene. Based on the germline V gene, the CDR1 and CDR2 sequences are SGHRS and YFSETQ. These data come from a study of cytomegalovirus exposure and HLA in healthy donors (TCRdb year 2017). Regarding the study in general: An earlier analysis of approximately 640 of the donors reported about 250 Gb of sequence data and around 120 million unique TCR beta sequences from 150 million to 200 million T cells. An early release covering roughly 640 HLA-typed donors comprised roughly 300 gigabases of sequencing data and some 79 million unique TCR sequences. Of the 300 to 450 genotyped donors, approximately 83% fell in the genetic ancestry cluster associated with self-reported Caucasian donors. The aim of the study was to test whether cataloging public T cell receptors could identify signatures of past pathogen exposure. The study profiled the T cell repertoires of 550 to 700 subjects by immunosequencing and related them to cytomegalovirus serostatus. Besides the first cohort of roughly 700 subjects, a separate validation cohort made up of 120 different subjects was used. The study combined high-throughput TCR immunosequencing, statistical association of individual TCRs with disease status, and machine learning to predict cytomegalovirus infection status. A later analysis re-analyzed previously published TCR beta repertoires from approximately 700 donors and added high-resolution HLA genotyping to study TCR occurrence patterns. Rather than using new phenotypic data, the later analysis identified candidate immune exposures from TCR beta sequences and from how often those sequences occurred across donors. To decide whether each TCR beta V gene segment behaved as functional or pseudogenic, an earlier analysis of some 580 of the donors relied on high-throughput TCR beta sequencing. Donor age, sex, ethnicity and CMV serostatus were compiled together with the repertoire data. In a later genetic analysis, genome-wide SNP genotypes for about three fifths of the roughly 670 donors were used, and that subset was treated as a discovery cohort. All discovery cohort repertoires had been generated on a single sequencing platform. HLA typing covered class I and class II loci at four-digit resolution. The number of typed donors differed by locus: about 629-630 for A, B, C, DRB1 and DQB1; approximately 540 for DQA1; around 580 for DPA1; and approximately 450 for DPB1. Roughly 5 DR-DQ haplotypes were treated as single units for association and clustering because of strong linkage in the cohort. Across around 400 genotyped donors of the cohort, an average of about 240,000 unique TCR beta nucleotide sequences per donor were sequenced, and roughly a sixth of those sequences were non-productive. Overall study outcomes, separate from this receptor: A later analysis found that HLA-associated TCR beta chains were more clonally expanded and had lower generation probabilities than equally common non-associated chains. Three of the identified cytomegalovirus-associated TCR beta chains were confirmed in vitro to be specific for cytomegalovirus antigens. In both the original and validation cohorts, the classifier was reported to diagnose cytomegalovirus status with high specificity and sensitivity. According to a later genetic analysis, donors in an Asian-associated ancestry cluster had fewer N-insertions in productive TCRs than the roughly 670-donor mean. In a later analysis, most CMV-associated TCR beta chains were found to appear HLA-restricted, with HLA associations seemingly driven largely by CMV exposure. At a false discovery rate of 0.05, a later analysis linked 16,000 or so TCR beta sequences to specific HLA alleles. The study gave a list of 150 to 200 TCR beta chains associated with cytomegalovirus. Because HLA typing was missing for some donors at each locus, association tests included only the typed subset. Some IMGT-functional V segments, including TRBV6-2 and TRBV6-3, could not be distinguished by the 87-base-pair reads and were therefore excluded. An association between a missense DCLRE1C variant and V-gene and J-gene trimming of TCR beta chains was found in a later genetic analysis and replicated in an independent cohort. Across donors, most TCR sequences were observed very rarely, whereas some public TCRs were present in many individuals. CMV serostatus was the only immune exposure information available for the cohort. In a later analysis, the rate of TCR association differed among HLA loci, with DRB1 alleles having the most associated TCRs and HLA-C alleles having the fewest. A cluster of highly shared sequence variants was judged likely to represent a technical artifact of the sequencing pipeline. Only TCR beta chains were sequenced in this cohort, and the absence of alpha or paired-chain data limited detectable features. Roughly uniform sequencing depth across donors was assumed in presence/absence analyses, although this assumption may not hold. When HLA alleles, especially DR and DQ, strongly co-occurred, TCR associations were difficult to assign to individual alleles. It was suggested by the authors that the approach could potentially be generalized to other disease states and immunological phenotypes. A further reported finding was that TCR beta sequences accurately predicted the HLA-A and HLA-B alleles for most subjects in the first cohort. Linkage disequilibrium might explain the correlated functional status among segregating V segments, but an unknown experimental factor could not be excluded. Broadly in line with IMGT annotations, most TCR beta V segments showed up in productive rearrangements about 90% or about 30% of the time in an earlier analysis of approximately 600 of the donors. Because counts were too low, about 18 rarely observed V segments, including chromosome 9 orphons, were left out of the earlier analysis of about 620 of the donors. Several of the top co-occurrence clusters appeared to be linked to parvovirus B19, influenza, CMV and Epstein-Barr virus, according to a later analysis.

The cohort comprised some 680 healthy bone marrow donors. Cohort members were all nominally healthy when sampled, although unrecorded immune exposures were likely present. The donor tested CMV seropositive and was one of the 289 seropositive cohort members. Every donor gave a peripheral blood sample, and the peripheral blood mononuclear cells from that sample were used for TCR beta sequencing. Genomic DNA extraction from the blood cell samples was performed with the Qiagen DNeasy Blood Extraction Kit. The library relied on the immunoSEQ multiplex PCR assay. For the multiplex PCR, a mixture combining 60 forward primers for TCR Vbeta segments and 13 reverse primers for TCR Jbeta segments was used. The CDR3 region of rearranged TCR beta genes was amplified from genomic DNA by a multiplex PCR assay. The Illumina HiSeq System was used to sequence the amplified TCR beta libraries as 87-base-pair reads. The study's processing was this. A later analysis tallied around 87 million unique TCR beta chains across the 666 repertoires, and about 12 million of those chains were shared by two or more donors. Raw reads were error-corrected and collapsed into unique sequences by a nearest-neighbor algorithm in which closely related sequences were merged to remove PCR and sequencing errors. V, D and J gene segments were assigned by aligning CDR3 sequences to IMGT reference sequences. For a sequence to be retained, at least a six-nucleotide match to both a V gene segment and a J gene segment was required. Rearrangements were classified as productive when the CDR3 lacked stop codons and remained in frame with V and J, and all other rearrangements were classified as non-productive. Following IMGT convention, CDR3 was defined as the stretch from the second conserved V-encoded cysteine up to the conserved J-encoded phenylalanine. The earlier analysis of about 560 of the donors excluded any sequence lacking an unambiguous match to a single V gene segment. An earlier analysis of a few hundred of the donors called V segments functional above 56.7% productive rearrangements and segregating when the between-donor standard deviation exceeded 5%. A statistical classification framework was built to diagnose cytomegalovirus status from the catalog of TCR beta chain sequences. In a later analysis, TCR nucleotide sequences were compared against IMGT/GENE-DB human TR gene sequences so that V and J genes could be assigned. A later analysis assigned CDR3 sequences and most-parsimonious VDJ recombination scenarios with the TCRdist pipeline. In a later analysis, every TCR beta chain was defined by the combination of its CDR3 amino acid sequence and its V-gene family, and reads without a unique V-gene family were dropped. A later analysis removed 592 highly shared, low-generation-probability nucleotide sequences to deal with suspected cross-contamination and a sequencing artifact. A later analysis calculated a clonal expansion index for each public chain from normalized within-repertoire ranks of inferred template counts. A later analysis computed generation probabilities with a VDJ recombination model fitted to out-of-frame rearrangements, and checked the results against IGoR. In a later analysis, TCR-TCR, TCR-HLA and TCR-CMV co-occurrence was scored with hypergeometric tests, and a repertoire-size bias correction was applied to TCR pairs. False discovery rates were estimated in a later analysis by permuting HLA or CMV assignments 20 times. In a later analysis, co-occurring TCRs were grouped using DBSCAN, with TCRdist sequence similarity added in when clustering inside HLA-allele-positive subsets. Repertoires with fewer than 30,000 or more than 120,000 public chains, plus five repertoires with anomalous nucleotide sharing, were excluded from co-occurrence clustering. Not all clones reach the TCRdb copy of this immuneACCESS table, which keeps in-frame sequences only. Checked studies attribute under half of the gap to unresolved V genes and leave the rest unexplained. V and J calls and clone size are copied from that table; D and trimming were computed from the DNA. The sample table shows some 120,000 clones, and approximately 87% are seen once. 20% of the sample is taken by the ten largest.

Recombination linked TRBV5-1 to TRBJ1-2; 7 bases in the junction line up with TRBD1. The sequencing input was PBMCs. The sequence was obtained from a man aged 18 to 30 in good health and CMV-seropositive. Here is the DNA: TGCGCCAGCAGCTCGGGGACAGCCCTATATGGCTACACCTTC. Translated, this is CASSSGTALYGYTF. Joined to the reference TRBV5-1 and TRBJ1-2 proteins, this CDR3 gives the full variable domain: KAGVTQTPRYLIKTRGQQVTLSCSPISGHRSVSWYQQTPGQGLQFLFEYFSETQRNKGNFPGRFSGRQFSNSRSEMNVSTLELGDSALYLCASSSGTALYGYTFGSGTRLTVV.